This T cell receptor beta chain derives from a study of blood T cell repertoires in COVID-19. Here immunoSEQ multiplex PCR was the method, and the copy in TCRdb shows in-frame clones only, minus some. The repertoire holds hundreds of thousands of clones, around 91% seen once, with 1% to 1.3% in the top ten. This receptor was taken from a man aged 30 to 45 who had recovered from COVID-19. Sequenced input: PBMCs or T cells enriched from blood (not recorded which).

The chain's CDR3 is CASSQTSGRSDTQYF. The DNA of the CDR3 is TGCGCCAGCAGCCAGACTAGCGGGAGATCGGATACGCAGTATTTT. The rearrangement links TRBV4-1 to TRBJ2-3; 12 bases align to TRBD2. Germline V gene sequence: CDR1 MGHRA, CDR2 YSYEKL. CDR3 length: 15 amino acids. After removal of 3 bases from V and 6 bases from J, the junction contained 4 bases not matched to a gene.